This is a list of T cell receptor beta chains from one sample in a study of response to subunit inactivated influenza vaccine. MiXCR, applied by TCRdb to the RT-PCR reads, yields one record per CDR3 protein. The sample has around 470,000 distinct CDR3 sequences, around 7.9% seen once. The source was PBMCs from blood, collected roughly 24 months after vaccination. These receptor sequences come from a man between 50 and 70 years old who received an inactivated influenza vaccine. Each CDR3 is given with its conserved first and last residue. A D gene is named only where the DNA matches it firmly. A clone size is listed for some rows: how often the clone was seen (once, few, many), or a class if it is expanded.

D gene	clone size	V gene	J gene	CDR3 DNA	CDR3 protein
.	many	TRBV30	TRBJ2-3	TGTGCCTGGGCGACAAGGGATACGCAGTATTTT	CAWATRDTQYF
.	many	TRBV20-1	TRBJ2-2	TGCAGTGGATATGTGGGCACCGGGGAGCTGTTTTTT	CSGYVGTGELFF
.	.	TRBV7-6	TRBJ2-5	TGTGCCAGCAGCTTAGGAATTAGTGGGCACGCCCAAGAGACCCAGTACTTC	CASSLGISGHAQETQYF
TRBD1	.	TRBV12-3/TRBV12-4	TRBJ2-2	TGTGCCAGCAGTTGGCGCGGGACAGGGAGGAACACCGGGGAGCTGTTTTTT	CASSWRGTGRNTGELFF
.	many	TRBV18	TRBJ2-4	TGTGCCAGCTCAACCGAAAACATTCAGTACTTC	CASSTENIQYF
.	.	TRBV18	TRBJ1-5	TGTGCCAGCTCACCATCGGGGGGACGCAATCAGCCCCAGCATTTT	CASSPSGGRNQPQHF
TRBD2	many	TRBV5-1	TRBJ2-7	TGCGCCAGCAGCTTGGCCGGAGGGAGGGCCAGCGAGCAGTACTTC	CASSLAGGRASEQYF
TRBD1	few	TRBV7-6	TRBJ2-1	TGTGCCAGCAGCTTAAAGAGAGAGAGACAGGGGGGGAATGAGCAGTTCTTC	CASSLKRERQGGNEQFF
TRBD2	.	TRBV2	TRBJ2-7	TGTGCCAGCAGTGAACAGGGCCTAGCGGGAGCCGAGCAGTACTTC	CASSEQGLAGAEQYF
TRBD1	few	TRBV10-2	TRBJ1-5	TGCGCCAGCAGTGAGTCTGCAGGGGGCTACAGCAATCAGCCCCAGCATTTT	CASSESAGGYSNQPQHF
TRBD2	.	TRBV20-1	TRBJ2-6	TGCAGTGCCAGTCCGGGGGGGGTGTCTCCCTCTGGGGCCAACGTCCTGACTTTC	CSASPGGVSPSGANVLTF
TRBD2	many	TRBV29-1	TRBJ2-4	TGCAGCGTTGAATGGCGGGGGGCTTCCAAAAACATTCAGTACTTC	CSVEWRGASKNIQYF
.	few	TRBV20-1	TRBJ1-5	TGCAGTGTCGGACAAGGTAACCATCAGCCCCAGCATTTT	CSVGQGNHQPQHF
.	few	TRBV29-1	TRBJ1-1	TGCAGCGTTGAGGAAAGGGGGTCCACTGAAGCTTTCTTT	CSVEERGSTEAFF
.	many	TRBV20-1	TRBJ2-5	TGCAGTGCTAGAGAGGTAACGGGGTCCGAGACCCAGTACTTC	CSAREVTGSETQYF
TRBD2	few	TRBV4-1	TRBJ2-7	TGCGCCAGCAGCCAGGTACCGTCTAGCGGGAGAGTAAATTTCACCTACGAGCAGTACTTC	CASSQVPSSGRVNFTYEQYF
.	few	TRBV7-3	TRBJ2-2	TGTGCCAGCAGCTTAACGAAAGGGACCGGGGAGCTGTTTTTT	CASSLTKGTGELFF
.	few	TRBV7-2	TRBJ1-1	TGTGCCAGCAGCTTAGGAGCCAACATGAACACTGAAGCTTTCTTT	CASSLGANMNTEAFF
.	.	TRBV28	TRBJ1-2	TGTGCCAGCAGTTTGGGCAGGCACTACTATGGCTACACCTTC	CASSLGRHYYGYTF
TRBD1	few	TRBV29-1	TRBJ1-2	TGCAGCGTCGGGACAGCCAACTATGGCTACACCTTC	CSVGTANYGYTF
.	few	TRBV4-3	TRBJ2-1	TGCGCCAGCAGCCAAGATATCTACAATGAGCAGTTCTTC	CASSQDIYNEQFF
.	.	TRBV21-1	TRBJ2-1	TGTGCCAGCAGCAAACGTAGGTCATTAGTCGTCCGTGAGCAGTTCTTC	CASSKRRSLVVREQFF
TRBD1	many	TRBV5-1	TRBJ2-5	TGCGCCAGCAGCATCACAGGGGGCGCTTCGGAGACCCAGTACTTC	CASSITGGASETQYF
.	many	TRBV5-1	TRBJ1-2	TGCGCCAGCAGCTTGGGACGGCACTATGGCTACACCTTC	CASSLGRHYGYTF
.	.	TRBV3-1	TRBJ1-5	TGTGCCAGCAGCCAGCCGGGGTCTAGCAATCAGCCCCAGCATTTT	CASSQPGSSNQPQHF
.	many	TRBV9	TRBJ1-1	TGTGCCAGCAGAGCCGAAGGGGGGGATTCCACTGAAGCTTTCTTT	CASRAEGGDSTEAFF
TRBD2	many	TRBV5-1	TRBJ2-5	TGCGCCAGCAGCCTCACGACTAGCGGCGTCGTCCAGTACTTC	CASSLTTSGVVQYF